A single sample is the source of the 25 T cell receptor beta chains below, sequenced in a study of T cell responses to AZD1222 COVID-19 vaccine. Measured with immunoSEQ multiplex PCR; TCRdb has only the in-frame clones, and not every one. The sample contains 150,000 to 200,000 clones, approximately 95% of which appear only once. Material: peripheral blood, obtained on day 0 of AZD1222 vaccination. These receptor sequences come from an adult in good health.

The chain has TRBV10-1 and TRBJ1-3; no firm D call. Germline values: CDR1 WNHNN, CDR2 SYGVQD (reference sequence). This CDR3 is built from 12 residues. Deletions cut 11 bases from V and 0 bases from J, with 8 bases between. The CDR3 nucleotides read TGCGCCTCCGAGGGCTCTGGAAACACCATATATTTT. Its protein is CASEGSGNTIYF.

J is TRBJ1-5 and V is TRBV19; D gene ambiguous. Germline CDR1 and CDR2: LNHDA and SQIVND (reference sequence). The CDR3 is 14 amino acids. Trimming removed 7 bases at V and 1 base at J, with 11 bases between. The CDR3 nucleotides read TGTGCCAGTACGGACCCCTTAAGCAATCAGCCCCAGCATTTT. This sequence encodes CASTDPLSNQPQHF.

This chain uses TRBV18 with TRBJ2-5; the D is unclear. Trimming removed 3 bases at V and 3 bases at J, with 5 bases between. The CDR3 has 12 residues. The germline gives CDR1 KGHSH, CDR2 LQKENI. CDR3 sequence: CASSPKEETQYF. The CDR3 DNA reads as TGTGCCAGCTCACCTAAGGAAGAGACCCAGTACTTC.

The J gene is TRBJ2-1, the V gene TRBV19; TRBD1 matches 11 bases. Per germline, CDR1 LNHDA and CDR2 SQIVND (reference sequence). The ends lost 3 bases at V and 9 bases at J; junction bases unmatched: 10. The CDR3 is 16 residues long. The CDR3 region is CASSIQGTGGMSEQFF. Written as DNA, the CDR3 is TGTGCCAGTAGTATTCAAGGGACAGGGGGGATGAGTGAGCAGTTCTTC.

The chain joins TRBV2 to TRBJ1-3, with D possibly being TRBD1 (5 bases). Per the germline V gene, CDR1 is SNHLY and CDR2 is FYNNEI. The V end was cut by 4 bases, the J end by 2 bases, with 9 bases between. There are 14 residues in the CDR3. The CDR3 sequence: CASSARGTGNTIYF. In nucleotides, the CDR3 is TGTGCCAGCAGTGCCCGGGGCACTGGAAACACCATATATTTT.

The CDR3 loop is CASGRGQARNEQFF. In DNA, the CDR3 is TGTGCTAGTGGTCGGGGGCAAGCCAGGAATGAGCAGTTCTTC. The rearrangement links TRBV12-5 to TRBJ2-1; D is perhaps TRBD1 or TRBD2 (6 bases each). The CDR3 loop spans 14 amino acids. The V gene lost 5 bases and the J gene lost 7 bases, with 15 bases spanning the gap. Germline CDR1 is LGHNT and CDR2 is FRNRAP.

V is TRBV6-1 and J is TRBJ2-1; 9 bases map to TRBD2. This CDR3 is 16 amino acids long. J gave up 8 bases and V 2 bases, and 10 bases lay outside the gene matches. Germline V lookup: CDR1 MNHNS, CDR2 SASEGT. The CDR3 reads CASSENTGTSHYEQFF. The CDR3 bases are TGTGCCAGCAGTGAAAACACCGGGACTAGCCATTATGAGCAGTTCTTC.

In DNA, the CDR3 is TGTGCCAGCAGCTTTACACTAGCGGGAGATCACACCGGGGAGCTGTTTTTT. It translates to CASSFTLAGDHTGELFF. V gene TRBV5-6 combines with J gene TRBJ2-2; TRBD2 matches at 11 bases. Losses at the gene ends were 2 bases for V and 3 bases for J; bases not matched to a gene: 6. The CDR3 has 17 residues. CDR1 and CDR2 from the germline V gene are SGHDT and YYEEEE.

The chain recombines TRBV6-5 with TRBJ1-1; D is unresolved. Looked up from germline, CDR1 is MNHEY and CDR2 is SVGAGI. CDR3 length: 13 residues. With 6 bases removed from V and 8 bases from J, the gap between germline ends came to 16 bases. The CDR3 sequence: CASRSAPTPEAFF. The DNA of the CDR3 is TGTGCCAGCAGGTCCGCTCCTACACCGGAAGCTTTCTTT.

This chain links TRBV5-6 with TRBJ1-2; D is perhaps TRBD1 (5 bases). The CDR3 is made up of 18 amino acids. CDR1 is SGHDT and CDR2 is YYEEEE in the germline V gene. V lost 0 bases and J 1 base, leaving 19 bases between the germline ends. The CDR3 DNA reads as TGTGCCAGCAGCTTGGGTCCGCCGACCGAAGACAGTAACTATGGCTACACCTTC. It yields the protein CASSLGPPTEDSNYGYTF.

The chain couples TRBV7-6 to TRBJ1-1, with D possibly being TRBD1 (6 bases). The CDR3 sequence is 13 residues long. CDR1 SGHVS and CDR2 FNYEAQ come from the germline V gene. Trimming left V 1 base short and J 8 bases short, with 11 bases between. The CDR3 here is CASSLGRQGEAFF. The DNA for the CDR3 is TGTGCCAGCAGCTTAGGTCGGCAGGGGGAAGCTTTCTTT.

The V gene is TRBV7-9, the J gene TRBJ1-6, with D uncertain. In germline, CDR1 is SEHNR, CDR2 FQNEAQ (reference sequence). Trimming stripped 7 bases from V and 9 bases from J, with 10 bases between. CDR3 length: 12 residues. The CDR3 DNA is TGTGCCAGCACCGACTCAAGTTCACCCCTCCACTTT. Translated, it gives CASTDSSSPLHF.

The chain recombines TRBV4-1 with TRBJ2-5, with D possibly matching TRBD2 (5 bases). Germline CDR1 and CDR2: MGHRA and YSYEKL. The CDR3 is 21 amino acids. V was pared by 0 bases and J by 4 bases, with 30 bases between. The CDR3 DNA sequence: TGCGCCAGCAGCCAAGAGCGGGTTTCGCCAAATCGGAGCCGAGTTGGAGAGACCCAGTACTTC. Translating gives CASSQERVSPNRSRVGETQYF.

DNA for the CDR3: TGTGCCAGTAGTATTAGTAGGAATGAAAAACTGTTTTTT. Its translation is CASSISRNEKLFF. The rearrangement uses TRBV19 and TRBJ1-4; D is unclear. This CDR3 is 13 amino acids long. Germline V gene sequence: CDR1 LNHDA, CDR2 SQIVND (reference sequence). Trimming removed 3 bases at V and 5 bases at J, with 7 bases between.

The table lists this clone with a few counts. The chain has TRBV5-1 and TRBJ1-6; no clear D gene. Germline CDR1 and CDR2: SGHRS and YFSETQ. The CDR3 length is 17 residues. V lost 0 bases and J 0 bases, leaving 10 bases between the germline ends. For the CDR3, the DNA is TGCGCCAGCAGCTTGGTCTCAATGAGCTCCTATAATTCACCCCTCCACTTT. It specifies CASSLVSMSSYNSPLHF.

The chain has TRBV9 and TRBJ1-1; D unresolved. CDR1 and CDR2 from the germline V gene are SGDLS and YYNGEE. V was cut by 1 base and J by 1 base, with 8 bases left in between. The CDR3 sequence is 14 residues long. DNA for the CDR3: TGTGCCAGCAGCGTATTTATGGAGAACACTGAAGCTTTCTTT. This sequence encodes CASSVFMENTEAFF.

The J gene is TRBJ1-5, the V gene TRBV30; D not resolved. CDR3 length: 15 amino acids. Germline V gene data show CDR1 as GTSNPN and CDR2 as SVGIG (reference sequence). The germline V and J ends were trimmed by 0 bases and 0 bases, with 9 bases remaining between them. CDR3 region: CAWSVGPLSNQPQHF. As DNA, the CDR3 is TGTGCCTGGAGTGTAGGACCGCTTAGCAATCAGCCCCAGCATTTT.

The chain carries TRBV6-1 and TRBJ1-2, with 9 nucleotides matching TRBD1. J was trimmed by 2 bases and V by 2 bases; bases with no gene match: 3. Germline V gene sequence: CDR1 MNHNS, CDR2 SASEGT. CDR3 size: 15 residues. This CDR3 reads CASSEPGTGNYGYTF. DNA of the CDR3: TGTGCCAGCAGTGAACCCGGGACAGGGAACTATGGCTACACCTTC.

V is TRBV5-1 and J is TRBJ2-3; D may be TRBD1 (5 bases). Between the trimmed V and J ends, which lost 1 base and 2 bases, there was a span of 14 bases. Germline values: CDR1 SGHRS, CDR2 YFSETQ. The CDR3 is 16 amino acids. CDR3 coding DNA: TGCGCCAGCAGCTTGAGTGGACACCCACCCACAGATACGCAGTATTTT. Translating it yields CASSLSGHPPTDTQYF.

The chain carries TRBV3-1 (or the pseudogene TRBV3-2) and TRBJ2-2; the D is unclear. The V gene's germline CDR1 is LGHDT and CDR2 YNNKEL (reference sequence). The CDR3 length is 11 residues. Trimming removed 4 bases at V and 5 bases at J, with 2 bases between. DNA for the CDR3: TGTGCCAGCAGCCTTACCGGGGAGCTGTTTTTT. Residues: CASSLTGELFF.

The rearrangement joins TRBV9 to TRBJ1-3; D is uncertain. Germline lookup yields CDR1 SGDLS and CDR2 YYNGEE. The CDR3 spans 17 residues. V lost 3 bases and J lost 0, with 16 bases in between. DNA for the CDR3: TGTGCCAGCAGCGCGAAAGCAAACAGAGGCTCTGGAAACACCATATATTTT. This codes for CASSAKANRGSGNTIYF.

A single count supports this clone. CDR3 protein: CASSVTGETGELFF. In nucleotides, the CDR3 is TGTGCCAGCAGCGTGACGGGGGAAACCGGGGAGCTGTTTTTT. The rearrangement links TRBV9 to TRBJ2-2; D is possibly TRBD2 (6 bases). The V and J ends lost 2 bases and 5 bases respectively, with 10 bases between them. Looked up from germline, CDR1 is SGDLS and CDR2 is YYNGEE. The CDR3 has 14 amino acids.

J is TRBJ2-7 and V is TRBV7-9, with 7 bases identical to TRBD1. Germline loops: CDR1 SEHNR, CDR2 FQNEAQ (reference sequence). The CDR3 spans 12 residues. The ends lost 8 bases at V and 1 base at J; junction bases unmatched: 2. The CDR3 is CASEGASYEQYF. CDR3 sequence (DNA): TGTGCCAGCGAGGGGGCGTCCTACGAGCAGTACTTC.

This clone occurred once. The rearrangement uses TRBV12-5 and TRBJ1-5; 11 bases line up with TRBD1. V was clipped by 6 bases and J by 4 bases; unmatched bases: 14. The CDR3 totals 18 residues. Germline V lookup: CDR1 LGHNT, CDR2 FRNRAP. CDR3 DNA: TGTGCTAGTGGGGGCGACCGGGACAGGGGGATTTCAAATCAGCCCCAGCATTTT. Translation: CASGGDRDRGISNQPQHF.

The chain joins TRBV3-1 (or the pseudogene TRBV3-2) to TRBJ1-2; TRBD1 is a possible D gene (5 bases). The V and J ends lost 3 bases and 3 bases respectively, with 11 bases between them. Looked up from germline, CDR1 is LGHDT and CDR2 is YNNKEL (reference sequence). There are 14 residues in the CDR3. The CDR3 region is CASSHAGSYYGYTF. The CDR3 DNA reads as TGTGCCAGCAGCCATGCAGGGTCTTACTATGGCTACACCTTC.